This is a list of T cell receptor beta chains from one sample in a study of a mutant IDH1 vaccine in newly diagnosed glioma. Repertoires were generated with immunoSEQ multiplex PCR, while TCRdb's copy carries only in-frame clones and drops some. The repertoire holds about 54,000 clones, with roughly 80% as singletons. These receptors lack a known antigen. Specimen: PBMCs, collected from a glioma patient whose treatment included an IDH1 peptide vaccine. The receptor source for this set is a woman between 18 and 29 years old with glioma. Both conserved end residues are part of each CDR3. The D gene is left open where the match is weak. The size field is filled for only some rows; it gives once, few, many or a size class.

v_call	clone_size	d_call	j_call	cdr3_nt	cdr3_aa
TRBV7-9	NA	TRBD1	TRBJ1-5	TGTGCCAGCAGCCCCGGGACAGATTATAGCAATCAGCCCCAGCATTTT	CASSPGTDYSNQPQHF
TRBV18	NA	NA	TRBJ2-1	TGTGCCAGCTCACCTTTTTCTAGGTTGGGAGACTACAATGAGCAGTTCTTC	CASSPFSRLGDYNEQFF
TRBV10-3	NA	TRBD1	TRBJ1-1	TGTGCCATCAGAGAACAGGGGGACACTGAAGCTTTCTTT	CAIREQGDTEAFF
TRBV10-1	NA	NA	TRBJ2-6	TGCGCCAGCAGTTGGACAACAAACGCACAAAGTCGGGCCAACGTCCTGACTTTC	CASSWTTNAQSRANVLTF
TRBV5-1	few	NA	TRBJ2-5	TGCGCCAGCAGCTTGGAGGAGACCCAGTACTTC	CASSLEETQYF
TRBV7-2	NA	NA	TRBJ2-5	TGTGCCAGCAGCCCGGATCCAGGGTCCCAAGAGACCCAGTACTTC	CASSPDPGSQETQYF
TRBV12-5	NA	NA	TRBJ2-2	TGTGCTAGTGCCCCGGGGTCGGCAGGGGCCGACACCGGGGAGCTGTTTTTT	CASAPGSAGADTGELFF
TRBV5-4	NA	NA	TRBJ1-2	TGTGCCAGCAGCTCGCTGGCGCGGGTATCCTATGGCTACACCTTC	CASSSLARVSYGYTF
TRBV7-9	NA	NA	TRBJ2-5	TGTGCCAGCAGCTGGGGGCCTTACAGAGTCTACCAAGAGACCCAGTACTTC	CASSWGPYRVYQETQYF
TRBV14	NA	NA	TRBJ1-3	TGTGCCAGCAGCCAAGCCGGCAGGGCGGCTGGAAACACCATATATTTT	CASSQAGRAAGNTIYF
TRBV4-1	once	TRBD2	TRBJ2-5	TGCGCCAGCAGCTTCAGACTAGCGGCCCTAGATGAGACCCAGTACTTC	CASSFRLAALDETQYF
TRBV5-1	medium-sized	NA	TRBJ1-1	TGCGCCAGCAGCCAGGGTAGGATAATGAACACTGAAGCTTTCTTT	CASSQGRIMNTEAFF
TRBV5-3	NA	NA	TRBJ2-1	TGTGCCAGAAGTTCGACCGGCAATTGGTACATCAATGAGCAGTTCTTC	CARSSTGNWYINEQFF
TRBV13	NA	TRBD1	TRBJ2-7	TGTGCCAGCAGCTCCCCCGGGACAGGGGTCTACGAGCAGTACTTC	CASSSPGTGVYEQYF
TRBV5-4	NA	NA	TRBJ1-2	TGTGCCAGCAGCTTAGGGGGTGTTTACTATGGCTACACCTTC	CASSLGGVYYGYTF
TRBV7-8	NA	TRBD1	TRBJ1-2	TGTGCCAGCAGCCCAGCCGGGACAGGGGGTTTAAACTATGGCTACACCTTC	CASSPAGTGGLNYGYTF
TRBV20-1	NA	NA	TRBJ1-2	TGCAGTGCTAGTATTCCCTATGGCTACACCTTC	CSASIPYGYTF
TRBV19	NA	NA	TRBJ1-2	TGTGCCAGTAGTATCGGACCATATGGCTACACCTTC	CASSIGPYGYTF
TRBV7-9	NA	TRBD1	TRBJ2-4	TGTGCCAGCAGCTTGTTGGACAGGCACGCCAAAAACATTCAGTACTTC	CASSLLDRHAKNIQYF
TRBV15	NA	NA	TRBJ1-5	TGTGCCACCAGCAGTAGGGACGATCAGCCCCAGCATTTT	CATSSRDDQPQHF
TRBV28	NA	NA	TRBJ1-5	TGTGCCAGCGGGCCGGGGCAGGGGCTAGTAGGGGCCCAGCATTTT	CASGPGQGLVGAQHF
TRBV6-4	once	NA	TRBJ2-1	TGTGCCAGCAGTGACTCTAGCGGTGGGTTAAATGAGCAGTTCTTC	CASSDSSGGLNEQFF
TRBV5-8	NA	TRBD2	TRBJ2-7	TGTGCCAGCCTTCCGGGACTAGCGTCGCCCTACGAGCAGTACTTC	CASLPGLASPYEQYF
TRBV19	NA	TRBD2	TRBJ2-7	TGTGCCAGTAGTATAACGACTAGCGGGAGCTACGAGCAGTACTTC	CASSITTSGSYEQYF
TRBV30	NA	NA	TRBJ1-4	TGTGCCTGCCGTTGGGACATGGGCGGGGAAAAACTGTTTTTT	CACRWDMGGEKLFF
TRBV4-2	once	TRBD2	TRBJ2-7	TGTGCCAGCAGCCAGGGTAGGAGCGGGGGGATCTACGAGCAGTACTTC	CASSQGRSGGIYEQYF
TRBV11-3	once	NA	TRBJ2-1	TGTGCCAGCAGCGATGGGCTTTTTGAGCAGTTCTTC	CASSDGLFEQFF
TRBV30	NA	NA	TRBJ2-5	TGTGCCTGGAGCGCAGGGGGAGGGGAGACCCAGTACTTC	CAWSAGGGETQYF
TRBV28	NA	TRBD1	TRBJ2-1	TGTGCCAGCAGGGAGACAGGGGTCAGCTACAATGAGCAGTTCTTC	CASRETGVSYNEQFF
TRBV5-1	once	TRBD2	TRBJ2-2	TGCGCCAGCAGTCTAGCGGGAGGGCCCCTTACGAACACCGGGGAGCTGTTTTTT	CASSLAGGPLTNTGELFF
TRBV11-3	once	NA	TRBJ2-7	TGTGCCAGCAGCTCAATAGCGGAACCGAATTACGAGCAGTACTTC	CASSSIAEPNYEQYF
TRBV30	few	NA	TRBJ1-1	TGTGCCTGGAGACAAACGGCCCTAACCTCTAACACTGAAGCTTTCTTT	CAWRQTALTSNTEAFF
TRBV6-5	NA	NA	TRBJ1-2	TGTGCCAGCAGTCAAGGAAGGGCCTCTAACTATGGCTACACCTTC	CASSQGRASNYGYTF
TRBV5-1	NA	NA	TRBJ2-5	TGCGCCAGCAGCGTGGGGCCAGAGAAGACCCAGTACTTC	CASSVGPEKTQYF
TRBV4-1	few	NA	TRBJ1-6	TGCGCCAGCAGCCAACAAGGGAGGGGGAATTCACCCCTCCACTTT	CASSQQGRGNSPLHF
TRBV7-3	NA	NA	TRBJ1-1	TGTGCCAGCAGCTTACGAGACGGGGGCACTGAAGCTTTCTTT	CASSLRDGGTEAFF
TRBV19	NA	NA	TRBJ2-7	TGTGCCAGTAGTATCTGGGGGGACTCCTACGAGCAGTACTTC	CASSIWGDSYEQYF
TRBV5-8	NA	NA	TRBJ1-1	TGTGCCAGCAGACTAGGACACAACACTGAAGCTTTCTTT	CASRLGHNTEAFF
TRBV30	NA	NA	TRBJ1-6	TGTGCCGGCTATGGGGCCCTTCAGAATAATTCACCCCTCCACTTT	CAGYGALQNNSPLHF
TRBV7-9	NA	NA	TRBJ1-4	TGTGCCAGCAGCGACTGGAGTAATGAAAAACTGTTTTTT	CASSDWSNEKLFF
TRBV19	NA	TRBD1	TRBJ1-2	TGTGCCAGTAGGACAGGGGGCGATGGCTACACCTTC	CASRTGGDGYTF
TRBV20-1	once	NA	TRBJ2-3	TGCAGTGCTATAGGGGGTACGCAGTATTTT	CSAIGGTQYF
TRBV5-1	NA	NA	TRBJ1-1	TGCGCCAGCAGCTTTTTAGCAGGGGCTAACACTGAAGCTTTCTTT	CASSFLAGANTEAFF
TRBV6-1	NA	NA	TRBJ2-7	TGTGCCAGCAGTGGGGGTACCGCCTCCTACGAGCAGTACTTC	CASSGGTASYEQYF
TRBV7-9	NA	NA	TRBJ2-7	TGTGCCAGCAGCTTAGGTCCCGGTTTAGGGGAGCAGTACTTC	CASSLGPGLGEQYF
TRBV6-4	NA	TRBD2	TRBJ2-2	TGTGCCAGCAGTGAGACGGGAGGTCCTTCCGGGGAGCTGTTTTTT	CASSETGGPSGELFF
TRBV29-1	NA	NA	TRBJ1-2	TGCAGCGTTCTGGGGGGGCAGAACTATGGCTACACCTTC	CSVLGGQNYGYTF
TRBV19	NA	TRBD1	TRBJ1-2	TGTGCCAGTGGGACCCCTGGACAGGGTAGCTATGGCTACACCTTC	CASGTPGQGSYGYTF
TRBV15	NA	NA	TRBJ2-7	TGTGCCACCAGCAGGGAGGGTCCGGGCGAGCAGTACTTC	CATSREGPGEQYF
TRBV15	NA	NA	TRBJ1-2	TGTGCCACCAGCACTTCAGGGAGGGCGATTGGCTACACCTTC	CATSTSGRAIGYTF
TRBV6-5	NA	TRBD2	TRBJ2-2	TGTGCCACCCGACAGCGGGGAGGGAACACCGGGGAGCTGTTTTTT	CATRQRGGNTGELFF
TRBV7-2	once	NA	TRBJ1-1	TGTGCCAGCAGCTTAGTACCGAGGGGGGCTGAAGCTTTCTTT	CASSLVPRGAEAFF
TRBV18	NA	NA	TRBJ1-5	TGTGCCAGCTCACCGGCGTACAGCGGGAGCAATCAGCCCCAGCATTTT	CASSPAYSGSNQPQHF
TRBV2	NA	TRBD1	TRBJ2-1	TGTGCCAGCGGGACAGAACTTTACAATGAGCAGTTCTTC	CASGTELYNEQFF
TRBV6-5	NA	NA	TRBJ1-2	TGTGCCAGCAGGGACAGAAACTCTAACTATGGCTACACCTTC	CASRDRNSNYGYTF
TRBV25-1	NA	NA	TRBJ2-5	TGTGCCAGCAGTGAGATGGACGGTCGGGAGACCCAGTACTTC	CASSEMDGRETQYF
TRBV6-6	NA	TRBD2	TRBJ2-7	TGTGCCAGCAGTGATGGGACTAGCGGCTCCTACGAGCAGTACTTC	CASSDGTSGSYEQYF
TRBV27	NA	TRBD1	TRBJ2-7	TGTGCCAGCAGTTTCCAGGGGGTGGTTTTGGAGCAGTACTTC	CASSFQGVVLEQYF
TRBV30	NA	NA	TRBJ2-2	TGTGCCTGGAGTGTTACCCTCGGGGGAACCGGGGAGCTGTTTTTT	CAWSVTLGGTGELFF